A single sample is the source of the 18 T cell receptor beta chains below, sequenced in a study of blood T cell repertoires in COVID-19. The repertoire was sequenced with immunoSEQ multiplex PCR; TCRdb's copy has only in-frame clones and lacks some. The repertoire has 350,000 to 400,000 clones, approximately 91% of them found once; the top ten carry 0.7% to 0.95%. The sequenced material came from PBMCs or T cells enriched from blood (not recorded which). These receptors all stem from a middle-aged woman who had been exposed to COVID-19.

This clone has a single count. The chain couples TRBV18 to TRBJ1-2, with 7 bases fitting TRBD1. Trimming cost V 3 bases and J 7 bases; bases outside gene matches: 8. The CDR3 spans 14 residues. From germline, CDR1 is KGHSH and CDR2 LQKENI. The CDR3 bases are TGTGCCAGCTCACCGGACAGGACGCCGGGTGGCTACACCTTC. Translating it yields CASSPDRTPGGYTF.

The chain joins TRBV5-4 to TRBJ2-5; 12 positions agree with TRBD2. This CDR3 contains 18 residues. Germline assignment: CDR1 SGHNT and CDR2 YYREEE (reference sequence). Unmatched junction bases numbered 15, after V lost 4 bases and J lost 5 bases. The CDR3 coding sequence is TGTGCCAGCAGCCCCGGATTTCTAGCGGGAGGGAGCGGCGAGACCCAGTACTTC. It encodes CASSPGFLAGGSGETQYF.

This clone was counted only a few times. The chain carries TRBV7-9 and TRBJ2-7; no clear D gene. Trimming took 6 bases from V and 2 from J, leaving 11 bases between them. CDR1 is SEHNR and CDR2 is FQNEAQ in the germline V gene (reference sequence). This CDR3 comprises 13 residues. The CDR3 coding sequence is TGTGCCAGCAGTGCCAGCGCAACCTACGAGCAGTACTTC. Its protein product is CASSASATYEQYF.

This chain uses TRBV12-3 or TRBV12-4 with TRBJ2-1, with D possibly TRBD1 on 6 matching bases. With 4 bases removed from V and 6 bases from J, the gap between germline ends came to 7 bases. The CDR3 has 12 residues. The DNA for the CDR3 is TGTGCCAGCAGTTCAGGGGTCAATGAGCAGTTCTTC. This gives the protein CASSSGVNEQFF.

The chain employs TRBV24-1 and TRBJ2-5; TRBD2 agrees at 7 bases. The V gene end was trimmed by 3 bases and the J gene end by 6 bases; junction bases not matched to a gene: 15. Per the germline V gene, CDR1 is KGHDR and CDR2 is SFDVKD. The CDR3 runs to 17 residues. The CDR3 sequence is CATSDPGEAREEKTQYF. DNA for the CDR3: TGTGCCACCAGTGATCCGGGGGAGGCTCGGGAGGAGAAGACCCAGTACTTC.

Only one count was recorded for this clone. The chain recombines TRBV9 with TRBJ2-2, with a tentative D call TRBD1 (5 bases). V was shortened by 1 base and J by 5 bases, with 9 bases between the two germline ends. The CDR3 length is 14 residues. CDR1 and CDR2 (germline): SGDLS, YYNGEE. The CDR3 spells CASSVSRVTGELFF. The CDR3 DNA reads TGTGCCAGCAGCGTAAGCAGGGTTACCGGGGAGCTGTTTTTT.

The chain carries TRBV10-1 and TRBJ1-2; possible D gene TRBD1, 6 bases. Trimming took 6 bases from V and 4 from J, leaving 12 bases between them. The germline V gene encodes CDR1 WNHNN and CDR2 SYGVQD (reference sequence). The CDR3 covers 13 residues. The CDR3 spells CASSDYRAYGYTF. The DNA for the CDR3 is TGCGCCAGCAGCGACTACAGGGCCTATGGCTACACCTTC.

The CDR3 nucleotides read TGTGCCAGCAGCAAAGCCCGCCACCTGGACCCGGGGGGCAATCAGCCCCAGCATTTT. As protein: CASSKARHLDPGGNQPQHF. This chain links TRBV21-1 with TRBJ1-5. TRBV21-1 is a known pseudogene. This CDR3 is built from 19 residues.

The V and J genes are TRBV5-6 and TRBJ1-2, with 11 bases identical to TRBD1. The trim removed 4 bases at V and 8 bases at J, leaving 4 bases unmatched. In germline, CDR1 is SGHDT, CDR2 YYEEEE. There are 13 residues in the CDR3. The CDR3 region is CASSKDRGLGYTF. CDR3 bases: TGTGCCAGCAGCAAGGACAGGGGGCTAGGCTACACCTTC.

The chain is built from TRBV25-1 and TRBJ1-2, with D uncertain. This CDR3 contains 14 residues. Trimming took 5 bases from V and 4 from J, leaving 14 bases between them. Germline-derived CDR1 and CDR2 are MGHDK and SYGVNS. The CDR3 nucleotides read TGTGCCAGCAGTCTAATCGGTTCGAGCTATGGCTACACCTTC. This translates into CASSLIGSSYGYTF.

The chain carries TRBV9 and TRBJ2-3; 10 bases match TRBD1. Germline values: CDR1 SGDLS, CDR2 YYNGEE. V gave up 0 bases and J gave up 6 bases; unmatched junction bases: 4. CDR3 size: 15 residues. CDR3 residues: CASSVGDRGLDTQYF. As DNA, the CDR3 is TGTGCCAGCAGCGTAGGGGACAGGGGTTTGGATACGCAGTATTTT.

The V gene is TRBV3-1 (or the pseudogene TRBV3-2), the J gene TRBJ2-7, with D perhaps matching TRBD2 (6 bases). The CDR3 extends over 17 amino acids. Trimming stripped 0 bases from V and 0 bases from J, with 15 bases between. Per the germline V gene, CDR1 is LGHDT and CDR2 is YNNKEL (reference sequence). CDR3 bases: TGTGCCAGCAGCCAAGATAAGATAGGGGACTTCTCCTACGAGCAGTACTTC. It encodes CASSQDKIGDFSYEQYF.

The chain carries TRBV28 and TRBJ2-2; tentatively, D is TRBD1 (5 bases). CDR1 is MDHEN and CDR2 is SYDVKM in the germline V gene. The CDR3 consists of 12 residues. The ends were cut back, 10 bases at V and 3 bases at J, with 9 bases in the middle. The DNA for the CDR3 is TGTGCCACCAACAGGTACACCGGGGAGCTGTTTTTT. As protein: CATNRYTGELFF.

The chain is built from TRBV7-2 and TRBJ1-1; TRBD1 might be the D (5 bases). V was pared by 1 base and J by 8 bases, with 11 bases between. From germline, CDR1 is SGHTA and CDR2 FQGNSA. CDR3 length: 13 residues. CDR3 residues: CASSLVTTEEAFF. The CDR3 DNA is TGTGCCAGCAGCTTAGTTACGACAGAGGAAGCTTTCTTT.

The CDR3, as DNA: TGTGCCAGCAGCTTAGATGGGGGTAGCGGACTAATCTACGAGCAGTACTTC. It is translated as CASSLDGGSGLIYEQYF. This chain joins TRBV7-9 and TRBJ2-7, with D possibly matching TRBD2 (6 bases). Trimming cost V 1 base and J 3 bases, with 19 bases left between them. Looked up from germline, CDR1 is SEHNR and CDR2 is FQNEAQ (reference sequence). CDR3 size: 17 residues.

This chain links TRBV2 with TRBJ2-3; tentatively, D is TRBD2 (5 bases). The V end lost 1 base, the J end lost 0 bases, and 14 bases lay between the germline ends. Germline CDR1 reads SNHLY; CDR2 reads FYNNEI. There are 17 residues in the CDR3. CDR3 sequence reads: CASSEGGAPGSTDTQYF. CDR3 nucleotide sequence: TGTGCCAGCAGTGAAGGGGGAGCTCCTGGGAGCACAGATACGCAGTATTTT.

This rearrangement joins TRBV3-1 (or the pseudogene TRBV3-2) to TRBJ2-1, with 7 bases aligning to TRBD2. The CDR3 has 18 residues. Germline lookup yields CDR1 LGHDT and CDR2 YNNKEL (reference sequence). The V gene end was trimmed by 4 bases and the J gene end by 7 bases; junction bases not matched to a gene: 19. This chain's CDR3 is CASSPPVIAGYVSNEQFF. CDR3 DNA sequence: TGTGCCAGCAGCCCCCCCGTGATAGCGGGTTATGTGTCTAATGAGCAGTTCTTC.

V gene TRBV7-9 combines with J gene TRBJ2-1, with D tentatively TRBD1 (5 bases). The germline CDR1 and CDR2 sequences are SEHNR and FQNEAQ (reference sequence). The CDR3 covers 14 residues. The V end lost 7 bases, the J end lost 4 bases, and 14 bases lay between the germline ends. CDR3 DNA sequence: TGTGCCAGCACCATACCGACAGAGTACAATGAGCAGTTCTTC. It is translated as CASTIPTEYNEQFF.